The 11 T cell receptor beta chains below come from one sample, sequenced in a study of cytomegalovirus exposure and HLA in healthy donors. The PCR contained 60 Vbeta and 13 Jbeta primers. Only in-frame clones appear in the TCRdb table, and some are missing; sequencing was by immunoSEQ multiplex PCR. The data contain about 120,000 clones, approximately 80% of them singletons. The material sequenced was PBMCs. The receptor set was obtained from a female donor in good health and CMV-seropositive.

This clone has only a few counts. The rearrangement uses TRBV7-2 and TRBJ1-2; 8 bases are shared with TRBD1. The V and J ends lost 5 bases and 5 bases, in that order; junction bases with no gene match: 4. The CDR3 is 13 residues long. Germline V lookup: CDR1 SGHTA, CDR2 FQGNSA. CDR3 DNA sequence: TGTGCCAGCAGCCCCGACAGGGGATATGGCTACACCTTC. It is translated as CASSPDRGYGYTF.

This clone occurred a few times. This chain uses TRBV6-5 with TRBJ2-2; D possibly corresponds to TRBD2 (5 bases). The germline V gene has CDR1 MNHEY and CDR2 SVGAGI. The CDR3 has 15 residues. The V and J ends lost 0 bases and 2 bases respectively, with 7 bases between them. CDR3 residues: CASSYSRVNTGELFF. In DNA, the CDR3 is TGTGCCAGCAGTTACTCGAGGGTAAACACCGGGGAGCTGTTTTTT.

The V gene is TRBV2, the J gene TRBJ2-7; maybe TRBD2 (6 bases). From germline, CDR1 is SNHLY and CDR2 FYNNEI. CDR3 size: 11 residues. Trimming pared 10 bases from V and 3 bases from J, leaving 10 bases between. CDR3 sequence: CATFGGYEQYF. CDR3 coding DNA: TGTGCCACCTTCGGGGGCTACGAGCAGTACTTC.

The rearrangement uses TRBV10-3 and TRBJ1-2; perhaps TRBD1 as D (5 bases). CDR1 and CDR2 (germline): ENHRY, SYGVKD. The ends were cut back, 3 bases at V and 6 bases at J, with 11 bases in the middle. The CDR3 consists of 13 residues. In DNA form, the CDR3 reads TGTGCCATCAGTGACAGGGATGGAGATGGCTACACCTTC. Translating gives CAISDRDGDGYTF.

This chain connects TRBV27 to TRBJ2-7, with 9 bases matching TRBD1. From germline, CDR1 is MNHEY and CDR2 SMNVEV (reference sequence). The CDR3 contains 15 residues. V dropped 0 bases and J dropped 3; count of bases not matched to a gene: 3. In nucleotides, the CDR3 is TGTGCCAGCAGTTTATCGACAGGGGGTCTCTACGAGCAGTACTTC. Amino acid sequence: CASSLSTGGLYEQYF.

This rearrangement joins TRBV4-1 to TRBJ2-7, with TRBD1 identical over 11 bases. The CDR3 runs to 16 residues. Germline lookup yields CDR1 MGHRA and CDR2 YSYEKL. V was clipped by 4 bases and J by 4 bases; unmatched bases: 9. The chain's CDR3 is CASSPTGGTGGYEQYF. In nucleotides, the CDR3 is TGCGCCAGCAGCCCCACCGGGGGGACAGGGGGTTACGAGCAGTACTTC.

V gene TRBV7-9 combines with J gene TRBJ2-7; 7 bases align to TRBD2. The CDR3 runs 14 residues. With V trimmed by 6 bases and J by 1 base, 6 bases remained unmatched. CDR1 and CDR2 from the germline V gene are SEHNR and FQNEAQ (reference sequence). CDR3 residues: CASSWGGTSYEQYF. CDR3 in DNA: TGTGCCAGCAGTTGGGGAGGGACTTCCTACGAGCAGTACTTC.

CDR3 in amino acids: CASSQGRRRGEAFF. The CDR3 nucleotides are TGTGCCAGCAGCCAAGGCAGACGCAGGGGTGAAGCTTTCTTT. V gene TRBV14 combines with J gene TRBJ1-1, with a tentative D call TRBD1 (6 bases). This CDR3 has 14 residues. Trimming removed 1 base from V and 7 bases from J, with 13 bases in between. The germline CDR1 and CDR2 sequences are SGHDN and FVKESK.

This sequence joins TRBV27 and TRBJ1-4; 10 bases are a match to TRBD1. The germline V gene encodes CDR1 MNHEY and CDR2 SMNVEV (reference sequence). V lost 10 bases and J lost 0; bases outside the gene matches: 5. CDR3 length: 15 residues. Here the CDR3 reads CAIGTGDPTNEKLFF. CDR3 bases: TGTGCCATAGGGACAGGGGATCCAACTAATGAAAAACTGTTTTTT. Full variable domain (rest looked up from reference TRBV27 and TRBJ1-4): EAQVTQNPRYLITVTGKKLTVTCSQNMNHEYMSWYRQDPGLGLRQIYYSMNVEVTDKGDVPEGYKVSRKEKRNFPLILESPSPNQTSLYFCAIGTGDPTNEKLFFGSGTQLSVL.

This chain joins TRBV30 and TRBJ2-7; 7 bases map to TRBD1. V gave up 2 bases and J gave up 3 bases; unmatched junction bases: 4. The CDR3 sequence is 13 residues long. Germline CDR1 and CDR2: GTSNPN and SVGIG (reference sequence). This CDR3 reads CAWSKGAVYEQYF. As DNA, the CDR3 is TGTGCCTGGAGTAAGGGGGCAGTCTACGAGCAGTACTTC.

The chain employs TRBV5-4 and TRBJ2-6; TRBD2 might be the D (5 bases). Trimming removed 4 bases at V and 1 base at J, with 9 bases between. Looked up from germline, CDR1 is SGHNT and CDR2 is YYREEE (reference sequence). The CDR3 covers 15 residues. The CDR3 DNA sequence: TGTGCCAGCAGCCAACCGGGGTCTGGGGCCAACGTCCTGACTTTC. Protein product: CASSQPGSGANVLTF. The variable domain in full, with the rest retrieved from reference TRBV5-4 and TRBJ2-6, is ETGVTQSPTHLIKTRGQQVTLRCSSQSGHNTVSWYQQALGQGPQFIFQYYREEENGRGNFPPRFSGLQFPNYSSELNVNALELDDSALYLCASSQPGSGANVLTFGAGSRLTVL.